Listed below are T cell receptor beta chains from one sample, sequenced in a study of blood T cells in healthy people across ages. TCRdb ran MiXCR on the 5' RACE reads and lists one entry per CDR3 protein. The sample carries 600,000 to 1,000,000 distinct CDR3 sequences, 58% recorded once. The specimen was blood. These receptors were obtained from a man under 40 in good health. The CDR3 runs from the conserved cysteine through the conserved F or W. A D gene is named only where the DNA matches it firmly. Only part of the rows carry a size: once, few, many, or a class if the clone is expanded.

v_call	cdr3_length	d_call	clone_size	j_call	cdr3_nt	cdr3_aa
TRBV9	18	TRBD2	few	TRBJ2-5	TGTGCCAGCAGCCCAGGCCAAGATGGAGCGGGAGGGCCCCTAGGGCAGTACTTC	CASSPGQDGAGGPLGQYF
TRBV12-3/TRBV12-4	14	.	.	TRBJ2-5	TGTGCCAGCAGTTTTTCACGTCGCGGAGGGACCCAGTACTTC	CASSFSRRGGTQYF
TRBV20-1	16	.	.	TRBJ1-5	TGCAGTGCTAGAGATCGGGAGGGCGGGGGCAATCAGCCCCAGCATTTT	CSARDREGGGNQPQHF
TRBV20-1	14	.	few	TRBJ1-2	TGCAGTGCTAGATCAGAAGGGGGGAACTATGGCTACACCTTC	CSARSEGGNYGYTF
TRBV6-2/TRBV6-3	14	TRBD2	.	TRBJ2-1	TGTGCCAGCAGAATGGCGGGGGGGAACGGTGAGCAGTTCTTC	CASRMAGGNGEQFF
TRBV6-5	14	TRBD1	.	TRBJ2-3	TGTGCCAGCAGCAGGACAGGGAGGTCAGATACGCAGTATTTT	CASSRTGRSDTQYF
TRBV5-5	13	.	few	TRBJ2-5	TGTGCCAGCAGCTTGGAAGGGTTAGAGACCCAGTACTTC	CASSLEGLETQYF
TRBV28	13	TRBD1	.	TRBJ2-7	TGTGCCAGCACCGTACGACAGGGCCTCGAGCAGTACTTC	CASTVRQGLEQYF
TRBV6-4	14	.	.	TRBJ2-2	TGTGCCAGCAGTTCGAGGCAGGACACCGGGGAGCTGTTTTTT	CASSSRQDTGELFF
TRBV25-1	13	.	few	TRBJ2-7	TGTGCCAGCAGTGAAAGGGGCAGCTGGGAACAGTACTTC	CASSERGSWEQYF